The 14 T cell receptor beta chains given below trace back to one sample, sequenced in a study of T cell responses to AZD1222 COVID-19 vaccine. The method was immunoSEQ multiplex PCR; TCRdb's version includes in-frame clones alone and lacks a portion of them. The table lists roughly 120,000 clones, roughly 86% of them singletons. The sequences come from peripheral blood, collected 28 days after the second AZD1222 dose. The origin of the receptors is an adult who received the AZD1222 COVID-19 vaccine.

CDR3 sequence reads: CASSLGWRGGETQYF. The CDR3 bases are TGTGCCAGCAGCTTAGGATGGCGGGGGGGCGAGACCCAGTACTTC. The V gene is TRBV7-2, the J gene TRBJ2-5; 9 bases are a match to TRBD2. This CDR3 region has 15 residues. The V gene end was trimmed by 1 base and the J gene end by 5 bases; junction bases not matched to a gene: 5. CDR1 is SGHTA and CDR2 is FQGNSA in the germline V gene. The full variable domain, with the rest looked up from reference TRBV7-2 and TRBJ2-5, is GAGVSQSPSNKVTEKGKDVELRCDPISGHTALYWYRQSLGQGLEFLIYFQGNSAPDKSGLPSDRFSAERTGGSVSTLTIQRTQQEDSAVYLCASSLGWRGGETQYFGPGTRLLVL.

The chain is built from TRBV29-1 and TRBJ1-2; 7 nucleotides match TRBD1. The length of the CDR3 is 12 residues. Germline V gene data show CDR1 as SQVTM and CDR2 as ANQGSEA. V was clipped by 4 bases and J by 4 bases; unmatched bases: 3. In nucleotides, the CDR3 is TGCAGCGTTGGACAGGGACTCTATGGCTACACCTTC. This gives the protein CSVGQGLYGYTF. Full variable domain (rest looked up from reference TRBV29-1 and TRBJ1-2): SAVISQKPSRDICQRGTSLTIQCQVDSQVTMMFWYRQQPGQSLTLIATANQGSEATYESGFVIDKFPISRPNLTFSTLTVSNMSPEDSSIYLCSVGQGLYGYTFGSGTRLTVV.

The J gene is TRBJ1-1, the V gene TRBV9; TRBD1 matches at 7 bases. The germline gives CDR1 SGDLS, CDR2 YYNGEE. Trimming at V came to 0 bases and at J to 2 bases, leaving 4 bases not matched to a gene. The CDR3 is made up of 15 amino acids. CDR3: CASSVGRGLNTEAFF. Written as DNA, the CDR3 is TGTGCCAGCAGCGTAGGGAGGGGGCTCAACACTGAAGCTTTCTTT.

The chain couples TRBV5-7 to TRBJ1-2; D is unclear. TRBV5-7 is assigned to the ORF class and has an uncertain function. Between the trimmed V and J ends, which lost 6 bases and 7 bases, there was a span of 10 bases. This CDR3 spans 11 amino acids. This CDR3 reads CASTHFSGYTF. CDR3 nucleotides: TGTGCCAGCACCCACTTTTCTGGCTACACCTTC.

The V call is TRBV27, the J call TRBJ2-7, with D maybe TRBD2 (5 bases). This CDR3 is built from 13 residues. V lost 6 bases to trimming and J lost 2 bases, with 11 bases between them. Germline V gene data show CDR1 as MNHEY and CDR2 as SMNVEV (reference sequence). The CDR3 spells CASREAATYEQYF. DNA of the CDR3: TGTGCCAGCAGAGAAGCGGCGACCTACGAGCAGTACTTC.

The CDR3 coding sequence is TGCAGCGTTGCAGCAGGGGATGGGTCACCCCTCCACTTT. Protein product: CSVAAGDGSPLHF. The chain recombines TRBV29-1 with TRBJ1-6; TRBD1 is a possible D gene (6 bases). This CDR3 region has 13 residues. Germline V CDR1 and CDR2: SQVTM, ANQGSEA. Trimming shortened V by 4 bases and J by 10 bases, and 14 bases separated the two germline ends.

In this sample, this clone turned up once. The chain joins TRBV19 to TRBJ1-1; perhaps TRBD1 as D (5 bases). CDR1 is LNHDA, CDR2 SQIVND, per germline (reference sequence). With 4 bases removed from V and 1 base from J, the gap between germline ends came to 13 bases. The CDR3 is 15 residues long. The CDR3 DNA reads as TGTGCCAGTAGTACCAGACAGCCCGGGAACACTGAAGCTTTCTTT. The encoded protein is CASSTRQPGNTEAFF.

The rearrangement joins TRBV6-5 to TRBJ1-3; no clear D. Germline CDR1 reads MNHEY; CDR2 reads SVGAGI. The CDR3 totals 14 residues. V was cut by 6 bases and J by 4 bases, with 13 bases left in between. CDR3 sequence: CASSRADGGNTIYF. The DNA for the CDR3 is TGTGCCAGCAGCCGCGCGGATGGGGGAAACACCATATATTTT.

This clone was picked up one time. This chain connects TRBV5-1 to TRBJ1-6; possible D gene TRBD1, 5 bases. CDR3 length: 15 residues. Germline V gene lookup returns CDR1 SGHRS and CDR2 YFSETQ. With 0 bases removed from V and 6 bases from J, the gap between germline ends came to 10 bases. Here the CDR3 DNA reads TGCGCCAGCAGCTTGGTCGCGGGGGGTAATTCACCCCTCCACTTT. The encoded protein is CASSLVAGGNSPLHF.

The V call is TRBV7-2, the J call TRBJ1-1; D might be TRBD1 (6 bases). Trimming shortened V by 3 bases and J by 5 bases, and 13 bases separated the two germline ends. The CDR3 consists of 14 residues. From germline, CDR1 is SGHTA and CDR2 FQGNSA. CDR3 bases: TGTGCCAGCAGCTTTATCCCCACAGGGACTGAAGCTTTCTTT. It specifies CASSFIPTGTEAFF.

The rearrangement uses TRBV6-6 and TRBJ2-7; 7 bases fit TRBD2. This CDR3 is built from 14 residues. Trimming took 0 bases from V and 5 from J; bases not matched to a gene: 4. Germline V gene lookup returns CDR1 MNHNY and CDR2 SVGAGI (reference sequence). CDR3 loop: CASSYSGGRDEQYF. For the CDR3, the DNA is TGTGCCAGCAGTTACTCGGGAGGGCGAGACGAGCAGTACTTC.

The CDR3 loop reads CSVSPGQGLGYTF. CDR3 in DNA: TGCAGCGTTTCACCGGGACAGGGACTTGGCTACACCTTC. The J gene is TRBJ1-2, the V gene TRBV29-1; 9 positions match TRBD1. The germline gives CDR1 SQVTM, CDR2 ANQGSEA. With V trimmed by 5 bases and J by 7 bases, 8 bases remained unmatched. This CDR3 has 13 residues.

The chain carries TRBV28 and TRBJ2-1; 7 bases are shared with TRBD1. Losses at the gene ends were 8 bases for V and 4 bases for J; bases not matched to a gene: 8. The CDR3 runs to 14 residues. Germline CDR1 reads MDHEN; CDR2 reads SYDVKM. Written as DNA, the CDR3 is TGTGCCAGCCGAAAGACAGGGCTTTACAATGAGCAGTTCTTC. Translation gives CASRKTGLYNEQFF.

This clone was observed a few times. This sequence joins TRBV28 and TRBJ1-1; 8 bases are shared with TRBD1. Germline CDR1 MDHEN, CDR2 SYDVKM. V trimming: 6 bases; J trimming: 10 bases; junction bases outside the gene matches: 4. This CDR3 comprises 11 residues. The DNA of the CDR3 is TGTGCCAGCAGCCAGGGGGCTCGAGCTTTCTTT. Encoded protein: CASSQGARAFF. Using reference TRBV28 and TRBJ1-1 for the parts outside the CDR3, the full variable domain is DVKVTQSSRYLVKRTGEKVFLECVQDMDHENMFWYRQDPGLGLRLIYFSYDVKMKEKGDIPEGYSVSREKKERFSLILESASTNQTSMYLCASSQGARAFFGQGTRLTVV.